The following is a T cell receptor beta chain sequence with its context. Its cognate antigen is unknown. This record comes from a study of shared clonotypes between healthy human individuals. Study results and caveats: Even with large depth, rarefaction showed that sorted-subset sequencing was incomplete.

At the deep level, the assay was run. Sequencing was performed with immunoSEQ multiplex PCR; in TCRdb, only in-frame clones are kept and a portion is missing. The profile covers over a million clones, with roughly 96% appearing a single time and roughly 1.2% taken by the ten largest. The CDR3 spans 16 residues. The germline CDR1 and CDR2 sequences are SGHRS and YFSETQ. J was trimmed by 4 bases and V by 4 bases; bases with no gene match: 11. From CD4+ cells came CD45RA+ naive and CD45RA-negative memory subsets. Source material: naive CD4+ T cells sorted from blood. Subset: CD45RA+ positively selected. This chain uses TRBV5-1 with TRBJ2-1, with 7 bases lining up with TRBD2. The sequence derives from a young man in good health. CDR3 nucleotides: TGCGCCAGCAGCCGACCTCTAGCGGAGCTATACAATGAGCAGTTCTTC. Its protein product is CASSRPLAELYNEQFF.